This is a list of T cell receptor beta chains from one sample in a study of OX40 agonist ivuxolimab in advanced cancers. The assay was immunoSEQ multiplex PCR, and TCRdb's table has in-frame clones only and misses some. The sample includes 76,000 or so clones, about 82% of them seen just once. The sequencing here drew on CD4+ or CD8+ T cells sorted from blood, taken in a trial of the OX40 agonist ivuxolimab. The origin of the receptors is an adult with an advanced solid tumor such as melanoma, head and neck, liver or kidney cancer. The CDR3 runs from the conserved cysteine through the conserved F or W. D genes are given only for firm matches. Part of the rows lack a size; the others show once, few, many or a class for expanded clones.

D: .; V: TRBV6-1; J: TRBJ1-1; size: .; DNA: TGTGCCACCAGGGGACTGGATGGGGCCACTGAAGCTTTCTTT; CDR3: CATRGLDGATEAFF
D: .; V: TRBV5-1; J: TRBJ1-3; size: .; DNA: TGCGCCAGCAGCTTGGAGTATAGGGACACTGGAAACACCATATATTTT; CDR3: CASSLEYRDTGNTIYF
D: TRBD1; V: TRBV5-6; J: TRBJ1-2; size: .; DNA: TGTGCCAGCAGCTTAGGGACAGGGCGGCGAGGCTACACCTTC; CDR3: CASSLGTGRRGYTF
D: TRBD2; V: TRBV27; J: TRBJ2-5; size: .; DNA: TGTGCCAGCAGTTCAGCCGGGACTAGGCGGCAAGAGACCCAGTACTTC; CDR3: CASSSAGTRRQETQYF
D: .; V: TRBV4-3; J: TRBJ1-2; size: once; DNA: TGCGCCAGCAGCCAAGATAGGCAGGACAGCTATGGCTACACCTTC; CDR3: CASSQDRQDSYGYTF
D: .; V: TRBV30; J: TRBJ2-3; size: .; DNA: TGTGCCTGGAGTGCCCCCCCAATAAATACGCAGTATTTT; CDR3: CAWSAPPINTQYF
D: .; V: TRBV23-1; J: TRBJ1-2; size: .; DNA: TGCGCCAGCAGTCCCTTCACAGGGAACCATGGCTACACCTTC; CDR3: CASSPFTGNHGYTF
D: .; V: TRBV28; J: TRBJ2-6; size: .; DNA: TGTGCCAGCAGGACCCCTGGGGCCAACGTCCTGACTTTC; CDR3: CASRTPGANVLTF
D: TRBD1; V: TRBV6-6; J: TRBJ1-1; size: once; DNA: TGTGCCAGCAGTTCCCTGACAGGGGGGAACACTGAAGCTTTCTTT; CDR3: CASSSLTGGNTEAFF
D: .; V: TRBV4-1; J: TRBJ1-2; size: .; DNA: TGCGCCAGCAGCCAAGTTGGTGTCCGGGGGTCATATGGCTACACCTTC; CDR3: CASSQVGVRGSYGYTF
D: .; V: TRBV4-2; J: TRBJ1-3; size: few; DNA: TGTGCCAGCAGCCAAGAGGGTGGCCCGGCTGGAAACACCATATATTTT; CDR3: CASSQEGGPAGNTIYF
D: TRBD2; V: TRBV19; J: TRBJ2-1; size: few; DNA: TGTGCCAGTAGTAAACGACTAGCCCACATATCTCATGAGCAGTTCTTC; CDR3: CASSKRLAHISHEQFF
D: .; V: TRBV30; J: TRBJ1-1; size: few; DNA: TGTGCCTGGGATAGAGTCGGGAACACTGAAGCTTTCTTT; CDR3: CAWDRVGNTEAFF
D: TRBD1; V: TRBV7-2; J: TRBJ1-2; size: .; DNA: TGTGCCAGCAGTGGGACAGGGGGAGGTAATGGCTACACCTTC; CDR3: CASSGTGGGNGYTF
D: .; V: TRBV5-1; J: TRBJ2-4; size: .; DNA: TGCGCCAGCAGCTTCAACAGGGGGAGGGACATTCAGTACTTC; CDR3: CASSFNRGRDIQYF
D: TRBD2; V: TRBV6-5; J: TRBJ2-7; size: .; DNA: TGTGCCAGCAGCCAAACTAGCGGGCCCTACTTC; CDR3: CASSQTSGPYF
D: .; V: TRBV2; J: TRBJ1-1; size: .; DNA: TGTGCCAGCACCAATCCCGGACGGAAAAGAGGGGCTTTCTTT; CDR3: CASTNPGRKRGAFF
D: .; V: TRBV5-4; J: TRBJ2-2; size: .; DNA: TGTGCCAGCAGCGATCCACTACGGGGGCAGCCCGGGGAGCTGTTTTTT; CDR3: CASSDPLRGQPGELFF
D: .; V: TRBV2; J: TRBJ1-3; size: .; DNA: TGTGCCAGCAGGAGGCAGGCCCGCTCTGGAAACACCATATATTTT; CDR3: CASRRQARSGNTIYF
D: .; V: TRBV7-2; J: TRBJ1-6; size: .; DNA: TGTGCCAGCAGCCCGCGTGAGTGGTCACCCCTCCACTTT; CDR3: CASSPREWSPLHF
D: TRBD1; V: TRBV19; J: TRBJ1-2; size: .; DNA: TGTGCCAGTAGTGGACAGGGGGGAGGTGGCTACACCTTC; CDR3: CASSGQGGGGYTF
D: TRBD1; V: TRBV7-6; J: TRBJ1-2; size: .; DNA: TGTGCCAGCAGCCTACCAGGGGGGAGAGGCTACACCTTC; CDR3: CASSLPGGRGYTF
D: .; V: TRBV7-8; J: TRBJ1-1; size: few; DNA: TGTGCCAGCAGCCTTTCGACCGTGTCGGTCTGGGCTTTCTTT; CDR3: CASSLSTVSVWAFF
D: .; V: TRBV4-3; J: TRBJ2-5; size: .; DNA: TGCGCCAGCAGCCAAGACCCGATTCGCGGGACCCAGTACTTC; CDR3: CASSQDPIRGTQYF
D: .; V: TRBV7-9; J: TRBJ1-4; size: .; DNA: TGTGCCAGCAGCTTAAGACTTAATGAAAAACTGTTTTTT; CDR3: CASSLRLNEKLFF
D: TRBD2; V: TRBV9; J: TRBJ2-5; size: .; DNA: TGTGCCAGCAGCTTACGACTAGCGGGGGGGCAGGAGACCCAGTACTTC; CDR3: CASSLRLAGGQETQYF
D: .; V: TRBV7-2; J: TRBJ1-6; size: .; DNA: TGTGCCAGCAGCGACGGACAGTATTCACCCCTCCACTTT; CDR3: CASSDGQYSPLHF
D: .; V: TRBV5-6; J: TRBJ1-3; size: once; DNA: TGTGCCAGCAGCTTCGAGGGGCTCCCTGGAAACACCATATATTTT; CDR3: CASSFEGLPGNTIYF
D: TRBD1; V: TRBV7-2; J: TRBJ2-3; size: .; DNA: TGTGCCAGCAGCGCGGGACAGGGAGAAACAGATACGCAGTATTTT; CDR3: CASSAGQGETDTQYF
D: .; V: TRBV2; J: TRBJ1-1; size: .; DNA: TGTGCCAGCAGTGAACAGCAGGGGCGGACTTTCTTT; CDR3: CASSEQQGRTFF
D: .; V: TRBV7-7; J: TRBJ2-3; size: once; DNA: TGTGCCAGCAGCTTTGGCTCCGGACAATCCAGCACAGATACGCAGTATTTT; CDR3: CASSFGSGQSSTDTQYF
D: .; V: TRBV9; J: TRBJ2-5; size: .; DNA: TGTGCCAGCAGCGTAGGGCCCGAAAAGACCCAGTACTTC; CDR3: CASSVGPEKTQYF
D: .; V: TRBV7-7; J: TRBJ2-3; size: once; DNA: TGTGCTAGCAGCTTAGGTCGCCCTTCAGATACGCAGTATTTT; CDR3: CASSLGRPSDTQYF
D: .; V: TRBV7-2; J: TRBJ1-3; size: .; DNA: TGTGCCAGCAGCTTAGTTGTCGGATTGAGCTCTGGAAACACCATATATTTT; CDR3: CASSLVVGLSSGNTIYF
D: .; V: TRBV25-1; J: TRBJ2-7; size: .; DNA: TGTGCCAGCAGTGAATCCCCCCGCGGCGAGCAGTACTTC; CDR3: CASSESPRGEQYF
D: TRBD1; V: TRBV19; J: TRBJ2-2; size: few; DNA: TGTGCCAGTAGTGGGGGACAGGGGGCCGGAACCGGGGAGCTGTTTTTT; CDR3: CASSGGQGAGTGELFF
D: TRBD1; V: TRBV7-2; J: TRBJ1-1; size: few; DNA: TGTGCCAGCAGCTTCGAGGGGGCGAACACTGAAGCTTTCTTT; CDR3: CASSFEGANTEAFF
D: TRBD1; V: TRBV7-2; J: TRBJ2-3; size: .; DNA: TGTGCCAGCAGCGTCGGACAGGCCGATAGCACAGATACGCAGTATTTT; CDR3: CASSVGQADSTDTQYF
D: .; V: TRBV5-1; J: TRBJ1-1; size: .; DNA: TGCGCCAGCAGCTTGGGGGGGCCGAACACTGAAGCTTTCTTT; CDR3: CASSLGGPNTEAFF
D: TRBD2; V: TRBV11-3; J: TRBJ2-3; size: few; DNA: TGTGCCAGCAGCTTAGCTGGGACTAGCGGTACAGATACGCAGTATTTT; CDR3: CASSLAGTSGTDTQYF